Sample share makes the clone carrying this T cell receptor beta chain medium-sized. Its antigen is not identified. The data were taken from a study of spatial heterogeneity in lung cancer. Study context: Sequencing consistently turned up more beta-chain sequences than alpha-chain sequences. TCR transcript abundance in tumor regions was strongly correlated with the T cell module score obtained from matched bulk RNA-seq.

The study's findings and limits: Higher tumor mutation counts went along with higher counts of expanded intratumoral alpha and beta TCRs.

Germline CDR1 MNHEY, CDR2 SVGEGT. Germline trimming cut 6 bases from V and 0 bases from J; bases unmatched to any gene: 8. The CDR3 length is 17 residues. One entry per CDR3 protein, called by TCRdb with MiXCR from the 5' RACE reads. Found here are more than 4,000 distinct CDR3 sequences, around 30% of them singletons; the top ten hold approximately 16%. Time point of the sample: sample taken at primary tumor resection. 72 TRACERx patients with early, untreated non-small cell lung cancer donated samples. Material for sequencing was whole RNA from tumor, nontumor lung or frozen PBMC, left unsorted. The TCR was taken from a male donor with early-stage non-small cell lung cancer. The specimen was lung tumor tissue, collected at surgery. The chain uses TRBV6-2 or TRBV6-3 and TRBJ2-4; 10 bases line up with TRBD2. CDR3 loop: CASRPSGGGLAKNIQYF. DNA for the CDR3: TGTGCCAGCAGACCTAGCGGGGGCGGACTAGCCAAAAACATTCAGTACTTC.